Sequencing of this TCR beta chain was carried out in a study of post-analysis software for immune sequencing data. Across the whole study: The courses of disease that were included comprised relapsing-remitting, secondary progressive and progressive-relapsing multiple sclerosis.

Unique molecular identifiers were built into the TCR beta cDNA libraries. TCRdb passed the PCR reads through MiXCR, listing each CDR3 protein once. The sample consists of under 650,000 distinct CDR3 sequences, about 44% of them appearing once. Study findings and constraints: Patients with multiple sclerosis recorded significantly lower normalized Chao1 diversity than controls, the study found. There were five TRBV segments more frequent in patients than controls, and TRBV5-6, TRBV5-1 and TRBV20-1 were among them. Batch-mates among the samples co-clustered strongly by F measure.

This clonotype occurred a few times. Its specificity is unknown. The CDR3 runs to 16 residues. V was trimmed by 4 bases and J by 0 bases, leaving 13 bases between them. Per the germline V gene, CDR1 is LGHDT and CDR2 is YNNKEL (reference sequence). This clonotype was sampled from a girl aged 10-17 years with multiple sclerosis. The sequencing input was blood. This sequence joins TRBV3-1 and TRBJ2-1; a possible D gene is TRBD2 (6 bases). The CDR3 DNA reads TGTGCCAGCAGCCTCGTTGGGGGGATCTCCTACAATGAGCAGTTCTTC. It encodes CASSLVGGISYNEQFF.